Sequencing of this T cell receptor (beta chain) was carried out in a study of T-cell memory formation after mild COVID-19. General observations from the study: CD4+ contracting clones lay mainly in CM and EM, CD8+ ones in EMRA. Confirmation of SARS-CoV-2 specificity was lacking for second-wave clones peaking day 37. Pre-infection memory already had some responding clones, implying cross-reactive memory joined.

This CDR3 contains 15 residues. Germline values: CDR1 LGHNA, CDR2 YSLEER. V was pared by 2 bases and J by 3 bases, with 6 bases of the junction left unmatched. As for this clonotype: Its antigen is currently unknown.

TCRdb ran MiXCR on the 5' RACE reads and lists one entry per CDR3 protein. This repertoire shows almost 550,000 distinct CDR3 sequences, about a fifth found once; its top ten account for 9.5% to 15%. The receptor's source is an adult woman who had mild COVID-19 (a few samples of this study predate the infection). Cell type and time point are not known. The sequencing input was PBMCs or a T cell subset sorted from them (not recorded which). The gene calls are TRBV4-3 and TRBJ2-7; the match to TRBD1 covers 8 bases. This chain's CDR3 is CASSQWTGLYYEQYF. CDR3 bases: TGCGCCAGCAGCCAATGGACAGGGCTTTACTACGAGCAGTACTTC.